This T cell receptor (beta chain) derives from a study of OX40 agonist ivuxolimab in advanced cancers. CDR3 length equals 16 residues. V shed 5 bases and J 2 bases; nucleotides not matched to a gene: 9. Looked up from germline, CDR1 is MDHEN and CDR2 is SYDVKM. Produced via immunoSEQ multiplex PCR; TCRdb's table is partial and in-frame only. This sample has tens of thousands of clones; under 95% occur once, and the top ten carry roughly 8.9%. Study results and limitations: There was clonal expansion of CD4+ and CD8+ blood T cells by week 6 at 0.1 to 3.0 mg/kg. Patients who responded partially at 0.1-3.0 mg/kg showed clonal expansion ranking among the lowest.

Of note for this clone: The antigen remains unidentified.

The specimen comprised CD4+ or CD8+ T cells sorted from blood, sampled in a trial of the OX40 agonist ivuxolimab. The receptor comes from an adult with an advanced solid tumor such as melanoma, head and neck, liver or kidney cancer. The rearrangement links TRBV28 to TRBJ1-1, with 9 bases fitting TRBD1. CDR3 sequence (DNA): TGTGCCAGCAGTCGTCCCGGGACAGGGCGAAACACTGAAGCTTTCTTT. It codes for CASSRPGTGRNTEAFF.